This T cell receptor (beta chain) is drawn from a study of CD8+CD57+ T cells in acquired aplastic anemia. The template for TCR beta VDJ and CDR3 sequence profiling was genomic DNA. Via MiXCR, TCRdb re-called the reads, giving one row per CDR3 protein. Found here are a few hundred thousand distinct CDR3 sequences, 56% of them singletons; the top ten hold around 1.2%. This CDR3 contains 15 residues. J was trimmed by 8 bases and V by 6 bases; bases with no gene match: 8. Germline CDR1 is MNHNS and CDR2 is SASEGT. All sequencing subjects had displayed CD8+CD57+ cell expansion on flow cytometry. The sequence was collected from a human donor with aplastic anemia. This chain connects TRBV6-1 to TRBJ2-1; TRBD2 matches at 12 bases. The source material was sorted CD4+, CD8+, or CD8+CD57+ T cells (not recorded which) from PBMCs. This chain's CDR3 is CASSASGGVEDEQFF. Here the CDR3 DNA reads TGTGCCAGCAGCGCTAGCGGGGGGGTCGAGGATGAGCAGTTCTTC.